This paragraph reports one TCR beta chain. Clones were read by immunoSEQ multiplex PCR, and TCRdb kept only the in-frame ones, dropping some. Among more than 110,000 clones listed, roughly 92% were seen once. Trimming left V 4 bases short and J 4 bases short, with 19 bases between. CDR3 length: 15 amino acids. The germline gives CDR1 SQVTM, CDR2 ANQGSEA. The data originate from a study of T cell responses to AZD1222 COVID-19 vaccine. J is TRBJ1-2 and V is TRBV29-1, with D uncertain. This sequence originates from an adult in good health. Sample: peripheral blood, taken on day 0 of AZD1222 vaccination. In DNA, the CDR3 is TGCAGCGTTGCTCCGGGCCTCCCGGCGGCCTATGGCTACACCTTC. Amino acid sequence: CSVAPGLPAAYGYTF.